This T cell receptor beta chain was captured in a study of beta chain features in type 1 diabetes. Study overall: Patient and healthy donor groups were alike in age, gender and cell yields.

Purity (above 95%) was reached by all sorted populations. CDR1 SGDLS and CDR2 YYNGEE come from the germline V gene. V dropped 0 bases and J dropped 1 base, with 10 bases sitting between them. The CDR3 spans 16 residues. Study-level results: The study found moderately but significantly shorter TCRB CDR3s in all four CD4+ subsets of Type 1 diabetes patients.

A word on this clone: Its target is unknown.

The study reverse transcribed the entire isolated RNA, so it sequenced expressed TCRB transcripts. Using immunoSEQ multiplex PCR, the repertoire was profiled, and TCRdb retains in-frame clones only, with some absent. The top ten hold approximately 0.54% of the sample, which has about 160,000 clones, roughly 8% seen once. J is TRBJ2-2 and V is TRBV9; TRBD1 is a possible D gene (5 bases). This TCR was recovered from a woman between 18 and 29 years old with type 1 diabetes. Input material: central memory CD4+ T cells from blood. CDR3 loop: CASSVDVTVNTGELFF. The CDR3 bases are TGTGCCAGCAGCGTAGATGTGACAGTGAACACCGGGGAGCTGTTTTTT.